Each of the 27 T cell receptor beta chains below was sequenced from the same sample in a study of T cells in Graves' hyperthyroidism and ophthalmopathy. What was amplified from RNA transcripts were TCR beta CDR3 regions. RT-PCR in the first round (using the HTBI primer set) targeted the TCR CDR3. TCRdb reprocessed the multiplex PCR reads via MiXCR and lists one record per CDR3 protein. Among about 840,000 distinct CDR3 sequences listed, over 35% were seen once. Sequenced sample: blood. These receptors came from a man in his late teens or twenties with Graves' hyperthyroidism.

This clonotype was observed at least ten times. V gene TRBV7-9 combines with J gene TRBJ2-7, with TRBD1 identical over 11 bases. V trimming: 7 bases; J trimming: 5 bases; junction bases outside the gene matches: 7. CDR3 size: 14 residues. Germline CDR1 reads SEHNR; CDR2 reads FQNEAQ (reference sequence). CDR3 protein: CASTQDRGRNEQYF. CDR3 DNA: TGTGCCAGCACCCAGGACAGGGGGCGCAACGAGCAGTACTTC. The full variable domain, its missing parts supplied by reference TRBV7-9 and TRBJ2-7, is DTGVSQNPRHKITKRGQNVTFRCDPISEHNRLYWYRQTLGQGPEFLTYFQNEAQLEKSRLLSDRFSAERPKGSFSTLEIQRTEQGDSAMYLCASTQDRGRNEQYFGPGTRLTVT.

This clonotype was found many times. This chain uses TRBV20-1 with TRBJ1-4; 7 bases are a match to TRBD1. Germline V gene data show CDR1 as DFQATT and CDR2 as SNEGSKA (reference sequence). With V trimmed by 0 bases and J by 6 bases, 7 bases remained unmatched. The CDR3 is 15 residues long. The CDR3 DNA reads as TGCAGTGCTAGAGACCGGACAGGAGGGGATGAAAAACTGTTTTTT. This translates into CSARDRTGGDEKLFF.

This clonotype was found many times. J is TRBJ1-6 and V is TRBV12-3 or TRBV12-4, with D uncertain. The CDR3 runs 9 residues. V was clipped by 5 bases and J by 14 bases, with 4 bases between them. CDR3 sequence reads: CASSRSLHF. As DNA, the CDR3 is TGTGCCAGCAGTCGGTCCCTCCACTTT.

V usage is TRBV5-6 and J usage is TRBJ2-2; 11 nucleotides match TRBD1. After removal of 2 bases from V and 4 bases from J, the junction contained 4 bases not matched to a gene. Germline loops: CDR1 SGHDT, CDR2 YYEEEE. The CDR3 runs to 16 residues. CDR3 residues: CASSFSGTGGTGELFF. The CDR3 DNA sequence: TGTGCCAGCAGCTTTTCCGGGACAGGGGGCACCGGGGAGCTGTTTTTT. Full variable domain (rest looked up from reference TRBV5-6 and TRBJ2-2): DAGVTQSPTHLIKTRGQQVTLRCSPKSGHDTVSWYQQALGQGPQFIFQYYEEEERQRGNFPDRFSGHQFPNYSSELNVNALLLGDSALYLCASSFSGTGGTGELFFGEGSRLTVL.

This clonotype was detected a few times. V and J are TRBV7-3 and TRBJ1-3; D perhaps matches TRBD1 (5 bases). The germline V gene has CDR1 SGHTA and CDR2 FQGTGA. V was pared by 2 bases and J by 0 bases, with 17 bases between. The CDR3 is 18 amino acids. The CDR3 nucleotides are TGTGCCAGCAGCTTATTAGAGGGAGAGACAGACTCTGGAAACACCATATATTTT. This gives the protein CASSLLEGETDSGNTIYF.

This clonotype was seen a few times. The CDR3 sequence: CASSLAKGLSYSNQPQHF. The DNA of the CDR3 is TGTGCCAGCAGCTTGGCCAAGGGACTGAGCTATAGCAATCAGCCCCAGCATTTT. The chain is built from TRBV5-6 and TRBJ1-5; tentatively, D is TRBD1 (5 bases). Germline V gene lookup returns CDR1 SGHDT and CDR2 YYEEEE. V lost 0 bases and J 0 bases, leaving 16 bases between the germline ends. The CDR3 is 18 residues long.

The chain has TRBV29-1 and TRBJ2-5; 8 positions agree with TRBD2. Germline trimming cut 5 bases from V and 5 bases from J; bases unmatched to any gene: 10. The CDR3 is 14 amino acids. The germline gives CDR1 SQVTM, CDR2 ANQGSEA. The CDR3 sequence is CSVLAGTRRETQYF. The CDR3 DNA follows: TGCAGCGTTTTAGCCGGGACTAGAAGGGAGACCCAGTACTTC. Using reference TRBV29-1 and TRBJ2-5 for the parts outside the CDR3, the full variable domain is SAVISQKPSRDICQRGTSLTIQCQVDSQVTMMFWYRQQPGQSLTLIATANQGSEATYESGFVIDKFPISRPNLTFSTLTVSNMSPEDSSIYLCSVLAGTRRETQYFGPGTRLLVL.

The CDR3: CSARGTGLYEQYF. Written as DNA, the CDR3 is TGCAGTGCTAGAGGGACAGGGCTGTACGAGCAGTACTTC. V is TRBV20-1 and J is TRBJ2-7; 8 bases map to TRBD1. The length of the CDR3 is 13 residues. Unmatched junction bases numbered 3, after V lost 1 base and J lost 4 bases. Germline V lookup: CDR1 DFQATT, CDR2 SNEGSKA (reference sequence).

There are many counts of this clonotype. CDR3 residues: CASSAATGYSYSPLHF. The CDR3 nucleotides read TGTGCCAGCAGTGCGGCGACAGGGTATTCCTATTCACCCCTCCACTTT. V gene TRBV2 combines with J gene TRBJ1-6, with TRBD1 matching over 7 bases. This CDR3 region has 16 residues. V lost 4 bases and J lost 8; bases outside the gene matches: 11. CDR1 and CDR2 from the germline V gene are SNHLY and FYNNEI.

To note about this clonotype: A read error may explain this, as a much larger clone is one base away. The CDR3 loop is CCASSTSGETQYF. DNA of the CDR3: TGCTGTGCTAGTTCGACTAGTGGAGAGACCCAGTACTTC. The chain is built from TRBV20-1 and TRBJ2-5, with a possible D match to TRBD2 (6 bases). Germline lookup yields CDR1 DFQATT and CDR2 SNEGSKA (reference sequence). The CDR3 is 13 residues long.

This sequence joins TRBV7-2 and TRBJ1-2; no definite D call. Trimming took 5 bases from V and 2 from J, leaving 12 bases between them. Per germline, CDR1 SGHTA and CDR2 FQGNSA. The CDR3 runs 14 residues. This CDR3 reads CASSPVVENYGYTF. As DNA, the CDR3 is TGTGCCAGCAGCCCGGTGGTGGAAAACTATGGCTACACCTTC.

With regard to this clonotype: A clone one base away is much larger, so this may be a read error. The CDR3 sequence is CATSSTTGGYGYTF. In DNA form, the CDR3 reads TGTGCCACCAGCTCCACGACAGGGGGCTATGGCTACACCTTC. V usage is TRBV15 and J usage is TRBJ1-2, with 9 bases fitting TRBD1. The CDR3 consists of 14 residues. Looked up from germline, CDR1 is LNHNV and CDR2 is YYDKDF (reference sequence). J was trimmed by 4 bases and V by 5 bases; bases with no gene match: 5.

The table lists this clonotype with a few counts. This chain connects TRBV2 to TRBJ2-2; D gene unclear. This CDR3 comprises 14 residues. Germline CDR1 is SNHLY and CDR2 is FYNNEI. V was trimmed by 6 bases and J by 1 base, leaving 9 bases between them. CDR3 bases: TGTGCCAGCAGGGGAAGGCGGAACACCGGGGAGCTGTTTTTT. It specifies CASRGRRNTGELFF.

Details on this clonotype: One junction end disagrees with the germline gene, perhaps due to a read error. The rearrangement links TRBV7-3 to TRBJ1-2, with D perhaps TRBD1 (5 bases). The CDR3 has 16 amino acids. Germline V gives CDR1 SGHTA, CDR2 FQGTGA. The CDR3 DNA sequence: TGCGCCAGCAGCCATATCGCACCAGGGAGCAACTATGGCTACACCTTC. Protein sequence: CASSHIAPGSNYGYTF.

This chain uses TRBV7-8 with TRBJ2-5; 9 nucleotides line up with TRBD1. The trim removed 3 bases at V and 2 bases at J, leaving 4 bases unmatched. CDR3 length equals 15 residues. Germline CDR1 and CDR2: SGHVS and FQNEAQ. The CDR3 DNA reads as TGTGCCAGCAGCTTGGGGACAGGGCCGCAAGAGACCCAGTACTTC. Translating gives CASSLGTGPQETQYF. The whole variable domain, remainder taken from reference TRBV7-8 and TRBJ2-5, is GAGVSQSPRYKVAKRGQDVALRCDPISGHVSLFWYQQALGQGPEFLTYFQNEAQLDKSGLPSDRFFAERPEGSVSTLKIQRTQQEDSAVYLCASSLGTGPQETQYFGPGTRLLVL.

This clonotype was seen only a few times. CDR3 residues: CASSIGHDYEQYF. DNA of the CDR3: TGTGCCAGCAGTATTGGTCACGACTACGAGCAGTACTTC. The chain couples TRBV12-3 or TRBV12-4 to TRBJ2-7; no clear D gene. Trimming took 5 bases from V and 3 from J, leaving 11 bases between them. The CDR3 runs 13 residues.

The table lists this clonotype with a few counts. V usage is TRBV12-3 or TRBV12-4 and J usage is TRBJ1-6, with D maybe TRBD1 (5 bases). Trimming cost V 2 bases and J 9 bases, with 8 bases left between them. The CDR3 length is 13 residues. The CDR3 sequence is CASSLTRASPLHF. The CDR3 nucleotides are TGTGCCAGCAGTTTAACCAGGGCTTCACCCCTCCACTTT.

In its sample, this clonotype was seen many times. The chain carries TRBV15 and TRBJ1-6; the D is unclear. Germline V gene lookup returns CDR1 LNHNV and CDR2 YYDKDF (reference sequence). CDR3 length: 14 residues. V lost 0 bases and J 6 bases, leaving 6 bases between the germline ends. The CDR3 DNA reads as TGTGCCACCAGCAGAGATATGGGTAATTCACCCCTCCACTTT. It translates to CATSRDMGNSPLHF.

Concerning this clonotype itself: This may come from a read error, since a much larger clone is one base off. CDR3 amino acids: CASSSPGKDEKLFF. The CDR3 DNA follows: TGTGCCAGCAGTTCGCCGGGGAAAGATGAAAAACTGTTTTTT. The chain is built from TRBV12-3 or TRBV12-4 and TRBJ1-4, with D unclear. This CDR3 has 14 amino acids. Between the trimmed V and J ends, which lost 4 bases and 6 bases, there was a span of 12 bases.

This clonotype was counted once. The chain carries TRBV24-1 and TRBJ2-5, with D possibly matching TRBD2 (5 bases). Between the trimmed V and J ends, which lost 1 base and 4 bases, there was a span of 6 bases. The CDR3 length is 13 residues. Germline lookup yields CDR1 KGHDR and CDR2 SFDVKD. The CDR3 protein is CATSDLGGETQYF. For the CDR3, the DNA is TGTGCCACCAGTGATTTAGGAGGAGAGACCCAGTACTTC.

This clonotype was picked up a small number of times. This chain's CDR3 is CASSLSVGTPVGYTF. CDR3 sequence (DNA): TGTGCCAGCAGCTTATCTGTAGGGACCCCGGTTGGCTACACCTTC. The V call is TRBV7-9, the J call TRBJ1-2, with TRBD1 as a possible D gene (5 bases). The V end lost 2 bases, the J end lost 7 bases, and 17 bases lay between the germline ends. Germline V CDR1 and CDR2: SEHNR, FQNEAQ (reference sequence). This CDR3 contains 15 residues.

With respect to this clonotype: Just one base apart from a much larger clone, this may be a read error. The chain uses TRBV24-1 and TRBJ2-7; no clear D gene. Germline V gives CDR1 KGHDR, CDR2 SFDVKD. The CDR3 contains 13 residues. In nucleotides, the CDR3 is TGTACCACCAGTGATGTAGCCAATTACGAGCAGTACTTC. Its translation: CTTSDVANYEQYF.

This clonotype occurred once. A read error may explain this, as a much larger clone is one base away. The chain links TRBV2 to TRBJ2-5, with TRBD2 matching 11 bases. Germline CDR1 reads SNHLY; CDR2 reads FYNNEI. This CDR3 has 14 residues. CDR3: CAGSSGGALETQYF. For the CDR3, the DNA is TGTGCCGGCAGTAGCGGGGGGGCGCTGGAGACCCAGTACTTC.

The chain combines TRBV7-2 with TRBJ1-5; D remains unclear. The germline CDR1 and CDR2 sequences are SGHTA and FQGNSA. This CDR3 contains 15 residues. Trimming shortened V by 5 bases and J by 7 bases, and 18 bases separated the two germline ends. The CDR3 sequence is CASSDEISGGQPQHF. DNA for the CDR3: TGTGCCAGCAGCGATGAAATCTCAGGAGGGCAGCCCCAGCATTTT.

This clonotype has only one observation. V is TRBV15 and J is TRBJ2-5; 7 bases agree with TRBD2. The length of the CDR3 is 11 residues. The germline CDR1 and CDR2 sequences are LNHNV and YYDKDF (reference sequence). The V gene end was trimmed by 8 bases and the J gene end by 3 bases; junction bases not matched to a gene: 0. The CDR3 DNA follows: TGTGCCACCGGGGGGGAAGAGACCCAGTACTTC. This translates into CATGGEETQYF.

The chain employs TRBV27 and TRBJ1-2, with unresolved D. The CDR3 totals 12 residues. Germline V gene data show CDR1 as MNHEY and CDR2 as SMNVEV (reference sequence). V was cut by 7 bases and J by 4 bases, with 10 bases left in between. CDR3 in amino acids: CASKSYIYGYTF. Written as DNA, the CDR3 is TGTGCCAGCAAATCATACATCTATGGCTACACCTTC.

As to this clonotype: An end of the junction does not agree with germline; a read error may underlie this. J is TRBJ1-3 and V is TRBV7-6, with D uncertain. Germline lookup yields CDR1 SGHVS and CDR2 FNYEAQ. The CDR3 length is 15 residues. The CDR3, as DNA: TGTGCCAGCAGCTTAGAGGCCTACTCTGGAAACACCGTATATTTT. Its protein product is CASSLEAYSGNTVYF. Variable domain in full (rest from reference TRBV7-6 and TRBJ1-3): GAGVSQSPRYKVTKRGQDVALRCDPISGHVSLYWYRQALGQGPEFLTYFNYEAQQDKSGLPNDRFSAERPEGSISTLTIQRTEQRDSAMYRCASSLEAYSGNTVYFGEGSWLTVV.